This T cell receptor (beta chain) was found in a study of shared clonotypes between healthy human individuals. Donors included only healthy HIV-negative adults lacking recent acute infections or vaccinations. Researchers partitioned CD4+ cells into CD45RA+ naive and CD45RA-negative memory subsets. Replicate PCRs from sorted subsets contained roughly 200 ng DNA, which is around 30,000 T cell genomes. Sequenced by immunoSEQ multiplex PCR; TCRdb stores in-frame clones only, minus some. The sample holds about 2 million clones; 85% to 95% are singletons and the top ten take 0.1% to 0.15%. CDR1 LNHDA and CDR2 SQIVND come from the germline V gene (reference sequence). This CDR3 has 15 residues. V dropped 1 base and J dropped 4; count of bases not matched to a gene: 2.

J is TRBJ2-2 and V is TRBV19; TRBD1 agrees at 8 bases. The sample consisted of naive CD4+ T cells sorted from blood. Indicated subset: CD45RA+ positively selected. The sequence derives from a man between 18 and 35 years old in good health. The CDR3 DNA follows: TGTGCCAGTAGTATAGGGGACAGGATCACCGGGGAGCTGTTTTTT. The encoded protein is CASSIGDRITGELFF.